A single sample is the source of the 2 T cell receptor beta chains below, sequenced in a study of beta chain features in type 1 diabetes. Study-level points and caveats: Researchers report that Type 1 diabetes patients had moderately but significantly shorter TCRB CDR3s across all four CD4+ subsets.

Which antigens these TCRs recognize remains unknown. The sequenced template was cDNA made from the entire isolated RNA. Assay: immunoSEQ multiplex PCR; the TCRdb copy retains only in-frame clones and omits some. The repertoire holds under 350,000 clones, with over 11% as singletons. The specimen sequenced was naive CD4+ T cells from blood. These receptors were taken from a young man with type 1 diabetes.

This chain uses TRBV15 with TRBJ2-7; D possibly corresponds to TRBD1 (6 bases). Trimming removed 7 bases from V and 5 bases from J, with 18 bases in between. The CDR3 is made up of 14 amino acids. CDR1 is LNHNV and CDR2 is YYDKDF in the germline V gene (reference sequence). CDR3 residues: CATKKAGDSHEQYF. In DNA, the CDR3 is TGTGCCACCAAGAAGGCAGGGGATAGCCACGAGCAGTACTTC.

This chain connects TRBV2 to TRBJ1-5; tentative D call: TRBD1 (5 bases). The V end lost 2 bases, the J end lost 6 bases, and 11 bases lay between the germline ends. Germline values: CDR1 SNHLY, CDR2 FYNNEI. The CDR3 runs 14 residues. CDR3 bases: TGTGCCAGCAGTGAACAGGGTTTCGGTCAGCCCCAGCATTTT. Its protein is CASSEQGFGQPQHF.